Listed here are 20 T cell receptor beta chains from one sample, sequenced in a study of blood T cell repertoires in COVID-19. Repertoires were generated with immunoSEQ multiplex PCR, while TCRdb's copy carries only in-frame clones and drops some. Among about 270,000 clones listed, 80% to 90% were seen once. Sequences were obtained from peripheral blood. The receptor set was obtained from a woman in her 70s with acute or convalescent COVID-19.

The rearrangement links TRBV2 to TRBJ2-5, with 11 positions matching TRBD2. The CDR3 is 15 amino acids. The trim removed 6 bases at V and 7 bases at J, leaving 10 bases unmatched. Germline lookup yields CDR1 SNHLY and CDR2 FYNNEI. CDR3 in DNA: TGTGCCAGCAGCTCCTCAGGGGGGACTAGCGGGACCCAGTACTTC. This sequence encodes CASSSSGGTSGTQYF.

CDR3 DNA: TGTGCCACCTCCCCGGGGATGAACACTGAAGCTTTCTTT. It yields the protein CATSPGMNTEAFF. V gene TRBV10-3 combines with J gene TRBJ1-1; D is ambiguous. The ends were cut back, 10 bases at V and 0 bases at J, with 12 bases in the middle. CDR3 length: 13 amino acids. Germline CDR1 reads ENHRY; CDR2 reads SYGVKD.

This clone has ten or more counts. The V call is TRBV5-4, the J call TRBJ1-1, with 7 nucleotides matching TRBD1. There are 18 residues in the CDR3. Germline values: CDR1 SGHNT, CDR2 YYREEE (reference sequence). The V gene end was trimmed by 2 bases and the J gene end by 0 bases; junction bases not matched to a gene: 13. CDR3 loop: CASSFTRTSTGLNTEAFF. The CDR3 DNA follows: TGTGCCAGCAGCTTCACCAGAACTTCGACAGGGTTGAACACTGAAGCTTTCTTT. The full variable domain, its missing parts supplied by reference TRBV5-4 and TRBJ1-1, is ETGVTQSPTHLIKTRGQQVTLRCSSQSGHNTVSWYQQALGQGPQFIFQYYREEENGRGNFPPRFSGLQFPNYSSELNVNALELDDSALYLCASSFTRTSTGLNTEAFFGQGTRLTVV.

The chain joins TRBV19 to TRBJ2-3; 9 bases agree with TRBD1. The trim removed 6 bases at V and 4 bases at J, leaving 5 bases unmatched. CDR1 LNHDA and CDR2 SQIVND come from the germline V gene (reference sequence). The CDR3 is made up of 14 amino acids. This CDR3 reads CASRPGTGPDTQYF. In nucleotides, the CDR3 is TGTGCCAGTAGGCCCGGGACAGGGCCAGATACGCAGTATTTT. Based on the CDR3 plus reference TRBV19 and TRBJ2-3, the full variable domain is DGGITQSPKYLFRKEGQNVTLSCEQNLNHDAMYWYRQDPGQGLRLIYYSQIVNDFQKGDIAEGYSVSREKKESFPLTVTSAQKNPTAFYLCASRPGTGPDTQYFGPGTRLTVL.

This chain links TRBV28 with TRBJ2-7, with 8 positions matching TRBD2. Germline loops: CDR1 MDHEN, CDR2 SYDVKM. Losses at the gene ends were 7 bases for V and 3 bases for J; bases not matched to a gene: 11. The CDR3 covers 15 residues. CDR3 in amino acids: CASTSGGAGDYEQYF. The CDR3 DNA reads as TGTGCCAGCACCTCGGGAGGGGCAGGGGACTACGAGCAGTACTTC.

CDR3 loop: CASSLAGTGYGNTIYF. The CDR3, as DNA: TGCGCCAGCAGCCTTGCCGGGACAGGGTACGGAAACACCATATATTTT. V gene TRBV5-1 combines with J gene TRBJ1-3; 9 bases map to TRBD1. The CDR3 runs 16 residues. The V gene end was trimmed by 4 bases and the J gene end by 4 bases; junction bases not matched to a gene: 9. Germline CDR1 SGHRS, CDR2 YFSETQ.

This sequence joins TRBV12-5 and TRBJ2-3; D gene unclear. V lost 0 bases and J 3 bases, leaving 10 bases between the germline ends. The CDR3 contains 15 residues. CDR1 is LGHNT, CDR2 FRNRAP, per germline. The chain's CDR3 is CASGLVVGRTDTQYF. The CDR3 DNA follows: TGTGCTAGTGGTTTGGTAGTAGGCAGGACAGATACGCAGTATTTT.

For this clone: This specimen includes other DNA sequences encoding the same CDR3. The chain links TRBV12-3 or TRBV12-4 to TRBJ1-2, with D uncertain. This CDR3 is 12 amino acids long. Trimming shortened V by 2 bases and J by 8 bases, and 9 bases separated the two germline ends. The DNA of the CDR3 is TGTGCCAGCAGTTTACCTGGTGGCGGCTACACCTTC. It encodes CASSLPGGGYTF.

The genes are TRBV3-1 (or the pseudogene TRBV3-2) and TRBJ2-1; the match to TRBD2 covers 10 bases. The J segment lost 2 bases and the V segment lost 1 base, leaving 2 bases of the junction unmatched. The CDR3 length is 16 residues. Germline V lookup: CDR1 LGHDT, CDR2 YNNKEL (reference sequence). The CDR3 is CASSQGLAGAYNEQFF. CDR3 DNA: TGTGCCAGCAGCCAAGGGCTAGCGGGGGCCTACAATGAGCAGTTCTTC.

The chain employs TRBV7-3 and TRBJ2-3; 7 nucleotides match TRBD1. Germline V gene data show CDR1 as SGHTA and CDR2 as FQGTGA. This CDR3 is 14 amino acids long. With V trimmed by 2 bases and J by 5 bases, 4 bases remained unmatched. The CDR3 DNA is TGTGCCAGCAGCTTAGAGGGGGCGCAAGATACGCAGTATTTT. Translated, it gives CASSLEGAQDTQYF.

V and J are TRBV6-6 and TRBJ1-5; D gene uncertain. The germline CDR1 and CDR2 sequences are MNHNY and SVGAGI (reference sequence). Trimming pared 0 bases from V and 6 bases from J, leaving 6 bases between. CDR3 length equals 13 residues. The CDR3 loop is CASSYSESQPQHF. The CDR3 bases are TGTGCCAGCAGTTACTCGGAGTCTCAGCCCCAGCATTTT.

A single count supports this clone. The chain combines TRBV12-5 with TRBJ2-2; 9 positions match TRBD1. CDR1 is LGHNT and CDR2 is FRNRAP in the germline V gene. Losses at the gene ends were 3 bases for V and 5 bases for J; bases not matched to a gene: 10. The CDR3 consists of 17 residues. The CDR3 DNA follows: TGTGCTAGTGGTTTAACACCGGGACAGGGCTATACCGGGGAGCTGTTTTTT. Protein product: CASGLTPGQGYTGELFF.

The chain carries TRBV7-3 and TRBJ1-2; unclear D gene. Trimming cost V 3 bases and J 6 bases, with 20 bases left between them. Germline V gives CDR1 SGHTA, CDR2 FQGTGA. CDR3 length equals 16 residues. The CDR3 loop is CASSFQPRGSGDGYTF. In DNA, the CDR3 is TGTGCCAGCAGCTTCCAACCCCGGGGAAGTGGAGATGGCTACACCTTC.

This clone has a handful of counts. This chain's CDR3 is CASSLAGQSSYNEQFF. Written as DNA, the CDR3 is TGCGCCAGCAGCTTGGCTGGACAAAGCTCCTACAATGAGCAGTTCTTC. V is TRBV5-1 and J is TRBJ2-1; perhaps TRBD1 as D (5 bases). The CDR3 contains 16 residues. The germline V gene encodes CDR1 SGHRS and CDR2 YFSETQ. The V end was cut by 0 bases, the J end by 0 bases, with 10 bases between.

The chain uses TRBV27 and TRBJ2-2; D not certain. The germline V and J ends were trimmed by 2 bases and 8 bases, with 9 bases remaining between them. The CDR3 is made up of 13 amino acids. CDR1 is MNHEY and CDR2 is SMNVEV in the germline V gene (reference sequence). The CDR3 protein is CASSLTPRGELFF. The CDR3 DNA reads as TGTGCCAGCAGTTTAACCCCCCGGGGGGAGCTGTTTTTT.

This clone was observed a single time. The chain is built from TRBV18 and TRBJ1-5, with D perhaps TRBD1 (6 bases). The CDR3 sequence is 19 residues long. Trimming cost V 8 bases and J 5 bases, with 31 bases left between them. Germline-derived CDR1 and CDR2 are KGHSH and LQKENI. The CDR3 DNA follows: TGTGCCAGCACGTCGTGGGCAGGGGCCGGCCAGGTGGGCTATCAGCCCCAGCATTTT. Translation gives CASTSWAGAGQVGYQPQHF.

This clone was observed a handful of times. This chain joins TRBV23-1 and TRBJ1-2; D may be TRBD1 (6 bases). TRBV23-1 is treated as an ORF (open reading frame) with a function not yet certain. There are 15 residues in the CDR3. Between the trimmed V and J ends, which lost 3 bases and 2 bases, there was a span of 13 bases. For the CDR3, the DNA is TGCGCCAGCAGTCAGCGCCCCGGACAGAACTATGGCTACACCTTC. Amino acids: CASSQRPGQNYGYTF.

Written as DNA, the CDR3 is TGTGCCAGCAGCTTAGACGGGGGAGGCACTGAAGCTTTCTTT. Encoded protein: CASSLDGGGTEAFF. The chain employs TRBV11-2 and TRBJ1-1; D might be TRBD1 (5 bases). This CDR3 comprises 14 residues. V lost 0 bases and J 4 bases, leaving 9 bases between the germline ends. CDR1 and CDR2 (germline): SGHAT, FQNNGV.

CDR3 protein: CSASLSQDRGYATGELFF. For the CDR3, the DNA is TGCAGTGCTAGTCTATCACAGGACAGGGGCTACGCTACCGGGGAGCTGTTTTTT. The V and J genes are TRBV20-1 and TRBJ2-2; 9 positions agree with TRBD1. Per germline, CDR1 DFQATT and CDR2 SNEGSKA (reference sequence). CDR3 length: 18 residues. With 3 bases clipped from V and 5 bases from J, the junction kept 16 bases outside the gene matches.

The CDR3 loop is CATTGGYTEAFF. Here the CDR3 DNA reads TGTGCCACGACAGGGGGGTACACTGAAGCTTTCTTT. This chain connects TRBV2 to TRBJ1-1, with 9 bases identical to TRBD1. Losses at the gene ends were 10 bases for V and 3 bases for J; bases not matched to a gene: 3. CDR1 and CDR2 (germline): SNHLY, FYNNEI. The CDR3 spans 12 residues.